Each of the 7 T cell receptor beta chains below was sequenced from the same sample in a study of OX40 agonist ivuxolimab in advanced cancers. The assay was immunoSEQ multiplex PCR, and TCRdb's table has in-frame clones only and misses some. The sample gives about 88,000 clones, about 85% of which show up once; 3% to 4.5% is in the top ten. The sample was CD4+ or CD8+ T cells sorted from blood, taken in a trial of the OX40 agonist ivuxolimab. The origin of the receptors is an adult with an advanced solid tumor such as melanoma, head and neck, liver or kidney cancer.

The chain uses TRBV7-9 and TRBJ2-7, with 9 bases lining up with TRBD1. Germline assignment: CDR1 SEHNR and CDR2 FQNEAQ (reference sequence). The V gene end was trimmed by 6 bases and the J gene end by 9 bases; junction bases not matched to a gene: 6. The CDR3 loop spans 12 amino acids. Written as DNA, the CDR3 is TGTGCCAGCAGACAGACAGGGGGAGGGCAGTACTTC. It encodes CASRQTGGGQYF.

The chain uses TRBV2 and TRBJ1-5; tentative D call: TRBD1 (5 bases). The CDR3 contains 13 residues. V was cut by 10 bases and J by 9 bases, with 19 bases left in between. CDR1 is SNHLY, CDR2 FYNNEI, per germline. The CDR3 nucleotides are TGTGCCATGGAACGGGACTGGGGTGCGCCCCAGCATTTT. Amino acids: CAMERDWGAPQHF. The full variable domain, its missing parts supplied by reference TRBV2 and TRBJ1-5, is EPEVTQTPSHQVTQMGQEVILRCVPISNHLYFYWYRQILGQKVEFLVSFYNNEISEKSEIFDDQFSVERPDGSNFTLKIRSTKLEDSAMYFCAMERDWGAPQHFGDGTRLSIL.

This chain joins TRBV11-2 and TRBJ2-1; 7 nucleotides line up with TRBD2. The CDR3 runs 14 residues. The V gene's germline CDR1 is SGHAT and CDR2 FQNNGV. Trimming took 5 bases from V and 3 from J; bases not matched to a gene: 4. As DNA, the CDR3 is TGTGCCAGCAGCCCCGAGCGGGACTACAATGAGCAGTTCTTC. Residues: CASSPERDYNEQFF. Full variable domain (outside the CDR3, taken from reference TRBV11-2 and TRBJ2-1): EAGVAQSPRYKIIEKRQSVAFWCNPISGHATLYWYQQILGQGPKLLIQFQNNGVVDDSQLPKDRFSAERLKGVDSTLKIQPAKLEDSAVYLCASSPERDYNEQFFGPGTRLTVL.

The chain couples TRBV7-9 to TRBJ1-6; no clear D. Trimming left V 5 bases short and J 4 bases short, with 6 bases between. The germline gives CDR1 SEHNR, CDR2 FQNEAQ (reference sequence). The CDR3 runs 13 residues. CDR3 amino acids: CASSPSYNSPLHF. The CDR3 coding sequence is TGTGCCAGCAGCCCCTCGTATAATTCACCCCTCCACTTT. The full variable domain, with the rest looked up from reference TRBV7-9 and TRBJ1-6, is DTGVSQNPRHKITKRGQNVTFRCDPISEHNRLYWYRQTLGQGPEFLTYFQNEAQLEKSRLLSDRFSAERPKGSFSTLEIQRTEQGDSAMYLCASSPSYNSPLHFGNGTRLTVT.

The genes are TRBV11-3 and TRBJ2-3; 8 nucleotides agree with TRBD1. CDR1 SGHNT and CDR2 YENEEA come from the germline V gene. This CDR3 is built from 15 residues. The J segment lost 0 bases and the V segment lost 7 bases, leaving 6 bases of the junction unmatched. Written as DNA, the CDR3 is TGTGCCAGCACTCCGACAGGGGACAGCACAGATACGCAGTATTTT. Protein: CASTPTGDSTDTQYF.

This chain joins TRBV2 and TRBJ1-1, with a possible D match to TRBD1 (6 bases). V was clipped by 7 bases and J by 4 bases, with 22 bases between them. Germline V gives CDR1 SNHLY, CDR2 FYNNEI. The CDR3 length is 16 residues. The CDR3 protein is CASNSDRTERGTEAFF. The DNA of the CDR3 is TGTGCCAGCAACTCCGACAGGACCGAACGGGGCACTGAAGCTTTCTTT.

The chain couples TRBV4-1 to TRBJ2-7; D unresolved. CDR1 MGHRA and CDR2 YSYEKL come from the germline V gene. This CDR3 is 16 amino acids long. V dropped 4 bases and J dropped 0 bases, with 16 bases sitting between them. This CDR3 is CASSRIPKGYSYEQYF. CDR3 DNA sequence: TGCGCCAGCAGCCGCATTCCTAAGGGTTACTCCTACGAGCAGTACTTC.